This is a list of T cell receptor beta chains from one sample in a study of control samples from healthy donors and cancer patients. The method was immunoSEQ multiplex PCR; TCRdb's version includes in-frame clones alone and lacks a portion of them. The sample includes roughly 450,000 clones, around 90% of them seen just once. Input material: PBMCs. These receptors originate from a man aged 35-49 years with head and neck cancer. Both conserved end residues are part of each CDR3. D genes are given only for firm matches. Size tells how often a clone was seen (once, few, many) or the class of an expanded clone, and some rows leave it out.

TRBV30	-	TRBJ1-2	TRBD1	TGTGCCTGGAGTGTGCAGGGGGAGGCCTATGGCTACACCTTC	CAWSVQGEAYGYTF
TRBV14	-	TRBJ2-7	-	TGTGCCAGCAGCCAAGCGGTAGGGCAGACCTACGAGCAGTACTTC	CASSQAVGQTYEQYF
TRBV5-4	-	TRBJ2-1	TRBD2	TGTGCCAGCAGCGGGGAGCGGGAGGCCTACAATGAGCAGTTCTTC	CASSGEREAYNEQFF
TRBV7-2	-	TRBJ2-5	-	TGTGCCAGCAGCGGACAGTATGGGGAGACCCAGTACTTC	CASSGQYGETQYF
TRBV6-4	-	TRBJ1-6	-	TGTGCCAGCAGTCAAGGGAGTTCACCCCTCCACTTT	CASSQGSSPLHF
TRBV29-1	-	TRBJ2-3	-	TGCAGCGCCCCGGTTTTGAGGGGGAGCACAGATACGCAGTATTTT	CSAPVLRGSTDTQYF
TRBV28	-	TRBJ1-2	TRBD1	TGTGCCAGCAGTTCTTACACAGGGGGCCGAAACTATGGCTACACCTTC	CASSSYTGGRNYGYTF
TRBV11-2	-	TRBJ2-1	-	TGTGCCAGCAGCTTAGATTGGGCAGGGGGGATCTACAATGAGCAGTTCTTC	CASSLDWAGGIYNEQFF
TRBV5-1	few	TRBJ2-2	-	TGCGCCAGCAGCGCAGGGCTGGCCGGGGAGCTGTTTTTT	CASSAGLAGELFF
TRBV18	-	TRBJ1-1	-	TGTGCCAGCTCACCAGCAGGGAGGACCACTGAAGCTTTCTTT	CASSPAGRTTEAFF
TRBV20-1	-	TRBJ1-6	-	TGCAGTGCTAGTTGGGGGGCGGATAATTCACCCCTCCACTTT	CSASWGADNSPLHF
TRBV3-1/TRBV3-2	-	TRBJ2-5	-	TGTGCCAGCAGCCAAGCGGGCTCGGACCAAGAGACCCAGTACTTC	CASSQAGSDQETQYF
TRBV28	-	TRBJ2-7	TRBD2	TGTGCCAGCAGTTCCCTTGAGCGGGAGGGCCTCGAGCAGTACTTC	CASSSLEREGLEQYF
TRBV5-1	-	TRBJ2-2	TRBD1	TGCGCCAGCAGTAGACAGGGGGCTCAGACCGGGGAGCTGTTTTTT	CASSRQGAQTGELFF
TRBV5-1	-	TRBJ2-5	-	TGCGCCAGCACTTGGCGGGGGCAGGAGACCCAGTACTTC	CASTWRGQETQYF
TRBV2	-	TRBJ2-5	-	TGTGCCAGCAGTAAAGAAATCCCCCAAGAGACCCAGTACTTC	CASSKEIPQETQYF
TRBV5-6	-	TRBJ2-7	TRBD1	TGTGCCAGCAGCGCCGGGACAGGGGGAATCTACGAGCAGTACTTC	CASSAGTGGIYEQYF
TRBV6-9	-	TRBJ1-1	-	TGTGCCAGCAGTACCGGAGGAGCGAACACTGAAGCTTTCTTT	CASSTGGANTEAFF
TRBV28	-	TRBJ1-3	-	TGTGCCAGCATCCCACGCCCTGGAAACACCATATATTTT	CASIPRPGNTIYF
TRBV27	-	TRBJ2-3	TRBD2	TGTGGTAGCGGGAGGAGGACAGATACGCAGTATTTT	CGSGRRTDTQYF
TRBV5-1	-	TRBJ1-2	TRBD1	TGCGCCAGCAGCTTGGGCGTGGGACAGACTAACTATGGCTACACCTTC	CASSLGVGQTNYGYTF
TRBV28	-	TRBJ2-2	-	TGTGCCAGCAGTTTATGGTACGGGGGCACCGGGGAGCTGTTTTTT	CASSLWYGGTGELFF
TRBV6-2/TRBV6-3	once	TRBJ1-5	-	TGTGCCAGCAGTTACATCGGGGGTCAGCCCCAGCATTTT	CASSYIGGQPQHF